This TCR beta chain is from a study of CD8 T cells in ankylosing spondylitis. CDR1 is MNHEY, CDR2 SVGAGI, per germline. The CDR3 runs to 15 residues. The V gene lost 0 bases and the J gene lost 2 bases, with 8 bases spanning the gap. This clonotype was seen many times. What it binds is unknown. Construction of TCR beta libraries was performed using quantitative 5'-RACE with molecular barcodes. MiXCR, applied by TCRdb to the 5' RACE reads, yields one record per CDR3 protein. Of 250,000 to 300,000 distinct CDR3 sequences listed, 15% to 25% are singletons. Study results and limitations: Disease-associated clones were CD8+ and fairly uncommon in peripheral blood. Ankylosing spondylitis blood seemed to carry a telltale TCR beta motif made of under ten highly homologous variants. Enrichment of disease-linked clones was reportedly significant in matched ankylosing spondylitis synovial fluid.

This receptor was identified in a male donor with ankylosing spondylitis or in good health (not recorded which). The chain combines TRBV6-5 with TRBJ1-5; D gene unclear. The sequencing sample was made of blood, either unsorted or a sorted T cell fraction (not recorded which). The CDR3 sequence: CASSYSIKGNQPQHF. CDR3 nucleotide sequence: TGTGCCAGCAGTTACTCGATCAAGGGCAATCAGCCCCAGCATTTT.